This TCR beta chain was sequenced for a study of OX40 agonist ivuxolimab in advanced cancers. Turning to the study itself: Patients took ivuxolimab, an agonistic anti-OX40 (CD134) antibody. Patients treated during dose escalation were battling hepatocellular carcinoma, melanoma, renal cell or head and neck cancer.

Germline CDR1 SGHNT, CDR2 YYREEE (reference sequence). V was trimmed by 3 bases and J by 2 bases, leaving 12 bases between them. The CDR3 sequence is 14 residues long. Produced via immunoSEQ multiplex PCR; TCRdb's table is partial and in-frame only. The table records around 25,000 clones, approximately 80% of them present only once. The sequence came from an adult with an advanced solid tumor such as melanoma, head and neck, liver or kidney cancer. The source was CD4+ or CD8+ T cells sorted from blood, collected in a trial of the OX40 agonist ivuxolimab. The genes are TRBV5-4 and TRBJ2-7; D is perhaps TRBD2 (7 bases). CDR3 protein: CASSWGGNTYEQYF. The DNA of the CDR3 is TGTGCCAGCAGCTGGGGGGGCAACACCTACGAGCAGTACTTC.